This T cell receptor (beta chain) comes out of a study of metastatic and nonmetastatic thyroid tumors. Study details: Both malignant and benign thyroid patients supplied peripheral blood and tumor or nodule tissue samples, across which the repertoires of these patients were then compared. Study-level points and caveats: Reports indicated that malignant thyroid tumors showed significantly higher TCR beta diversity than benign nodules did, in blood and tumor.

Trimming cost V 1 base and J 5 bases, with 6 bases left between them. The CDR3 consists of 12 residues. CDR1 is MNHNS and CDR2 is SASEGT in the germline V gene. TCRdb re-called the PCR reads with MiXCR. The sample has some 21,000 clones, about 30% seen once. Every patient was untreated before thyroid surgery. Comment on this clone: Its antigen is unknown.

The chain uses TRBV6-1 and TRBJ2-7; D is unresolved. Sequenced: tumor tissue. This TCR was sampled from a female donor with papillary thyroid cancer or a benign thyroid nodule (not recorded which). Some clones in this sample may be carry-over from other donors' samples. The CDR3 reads CASSEGPHEQYF. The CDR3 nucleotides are TGTGCCAGCAGTGAAGGGCCCCACGAGCAGTACTTC.